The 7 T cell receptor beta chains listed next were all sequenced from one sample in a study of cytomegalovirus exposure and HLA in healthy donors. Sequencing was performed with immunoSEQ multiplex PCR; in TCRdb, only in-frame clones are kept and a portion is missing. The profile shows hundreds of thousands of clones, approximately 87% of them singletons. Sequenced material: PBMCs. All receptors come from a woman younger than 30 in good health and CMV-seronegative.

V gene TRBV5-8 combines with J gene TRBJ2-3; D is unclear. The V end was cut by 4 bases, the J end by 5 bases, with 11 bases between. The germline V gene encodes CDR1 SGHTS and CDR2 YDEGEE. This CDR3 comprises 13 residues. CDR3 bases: TGTGCCAGCAGCCCCTCCCCTGTAGATACGCAGTATTTT. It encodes CASSPSPVDTQYF.

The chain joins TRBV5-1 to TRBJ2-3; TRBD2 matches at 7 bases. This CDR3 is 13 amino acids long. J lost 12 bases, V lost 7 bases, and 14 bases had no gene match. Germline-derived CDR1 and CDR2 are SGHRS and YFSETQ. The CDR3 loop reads CASGETSDKLQYF. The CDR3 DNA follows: TGCGCCAGCGGGGAAACTAGCGACAAACTACAGTATTTT.

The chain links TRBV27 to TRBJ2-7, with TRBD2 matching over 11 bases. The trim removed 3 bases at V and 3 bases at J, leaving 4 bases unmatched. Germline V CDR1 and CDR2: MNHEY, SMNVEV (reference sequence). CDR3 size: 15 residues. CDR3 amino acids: CASSFGTSGDYEQYF. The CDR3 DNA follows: TGTGCCAGCAGTTTCGGGACTAGCGGAGACTACGAGCAGTACTTC.

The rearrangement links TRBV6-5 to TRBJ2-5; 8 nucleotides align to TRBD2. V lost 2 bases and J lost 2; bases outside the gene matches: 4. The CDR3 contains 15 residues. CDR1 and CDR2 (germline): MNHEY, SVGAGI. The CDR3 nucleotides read TGTGCCAGCAGTTACGGAGCGGGAGATCAAGAGACCCAGTACTTC. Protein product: CASSYGAGDQETQYF.

CDR3 in DNA: TGCGCCAGCAGCCATAGAGGGGGTGGCTACACCTTC. Encoded protein: CASSHRGGGYTF. The J gene is TRBJ1-2, the V gene TRBV4-1; weak D call: TRBD1 (6 bases). Germline loops: CDR1 MGHRA, CDR2 YSYEKL. Trimming pared 3 bases from V and 7 bases from J, leaving 9 bases between. The CDR3 contains 12 residues.

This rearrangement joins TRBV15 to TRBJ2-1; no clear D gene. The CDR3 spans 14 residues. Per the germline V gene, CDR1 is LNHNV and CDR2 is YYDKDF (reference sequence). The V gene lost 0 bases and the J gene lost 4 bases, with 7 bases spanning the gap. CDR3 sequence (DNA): TGTGCCACCAGCAGAGATCGCGCATACAATGAGCAGTTCTTC. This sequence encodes CATSRDRAYNEQFF.

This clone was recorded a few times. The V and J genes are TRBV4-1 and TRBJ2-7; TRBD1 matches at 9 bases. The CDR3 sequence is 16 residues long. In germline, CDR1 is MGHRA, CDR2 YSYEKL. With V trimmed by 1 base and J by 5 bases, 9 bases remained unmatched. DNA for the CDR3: TGCGCCAGCAGCCAAGGACCGGGACAGGGAAGGGACGAGCAGTACTTC. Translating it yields CASSQGPGQGRDEQYF.